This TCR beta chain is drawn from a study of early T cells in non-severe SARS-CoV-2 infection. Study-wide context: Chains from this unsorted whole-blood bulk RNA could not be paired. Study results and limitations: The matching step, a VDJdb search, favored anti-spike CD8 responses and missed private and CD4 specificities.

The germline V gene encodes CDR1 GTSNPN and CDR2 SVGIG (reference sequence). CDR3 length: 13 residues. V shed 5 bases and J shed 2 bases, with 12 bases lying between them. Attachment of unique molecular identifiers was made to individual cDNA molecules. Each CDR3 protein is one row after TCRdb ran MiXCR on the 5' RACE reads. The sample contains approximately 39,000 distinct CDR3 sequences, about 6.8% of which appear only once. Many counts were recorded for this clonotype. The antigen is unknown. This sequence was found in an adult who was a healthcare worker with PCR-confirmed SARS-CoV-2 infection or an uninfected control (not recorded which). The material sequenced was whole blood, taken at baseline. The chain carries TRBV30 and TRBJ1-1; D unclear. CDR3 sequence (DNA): TGTGCCTGGGCAGGCTATCTTAACACTGAAGCTTTCTTT. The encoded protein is CAWAGYLNTEAFF. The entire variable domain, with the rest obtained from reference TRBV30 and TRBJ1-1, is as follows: SQTIHQWPATLVQPVGSPLSLECTVEGTSNPNLYWYRQAAGRGLQLLFYSVGIGQISSEVPQNLSASRPQDRQFILSSKKLLLSDSGFYLCAWAGYLNTEAFFGQGTRLTVV.